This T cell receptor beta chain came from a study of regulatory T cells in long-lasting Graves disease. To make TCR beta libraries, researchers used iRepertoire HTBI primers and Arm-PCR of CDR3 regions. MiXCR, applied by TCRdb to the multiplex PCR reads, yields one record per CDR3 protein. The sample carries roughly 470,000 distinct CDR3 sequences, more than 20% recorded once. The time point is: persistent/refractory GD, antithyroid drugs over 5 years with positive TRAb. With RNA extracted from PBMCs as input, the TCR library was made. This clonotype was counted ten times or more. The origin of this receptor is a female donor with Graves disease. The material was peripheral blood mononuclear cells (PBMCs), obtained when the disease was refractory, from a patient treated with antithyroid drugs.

The CDR3 DNA reads as TGTGCCAGCAGTGAAGGGGTTGCAACTAATGAAAAACTGTTTTTT. As protein: CASSEGVATNEKLFF. The gene calls are TRBV2 and TRBJ1-4; the D is unclear. Germline assignment: CDR1 SNHLY and CDR2 FYNNEI. Trimming cost V 1 base and J 0 bases, with 6 bases left between them. CDR3 length: 15 amino acids.